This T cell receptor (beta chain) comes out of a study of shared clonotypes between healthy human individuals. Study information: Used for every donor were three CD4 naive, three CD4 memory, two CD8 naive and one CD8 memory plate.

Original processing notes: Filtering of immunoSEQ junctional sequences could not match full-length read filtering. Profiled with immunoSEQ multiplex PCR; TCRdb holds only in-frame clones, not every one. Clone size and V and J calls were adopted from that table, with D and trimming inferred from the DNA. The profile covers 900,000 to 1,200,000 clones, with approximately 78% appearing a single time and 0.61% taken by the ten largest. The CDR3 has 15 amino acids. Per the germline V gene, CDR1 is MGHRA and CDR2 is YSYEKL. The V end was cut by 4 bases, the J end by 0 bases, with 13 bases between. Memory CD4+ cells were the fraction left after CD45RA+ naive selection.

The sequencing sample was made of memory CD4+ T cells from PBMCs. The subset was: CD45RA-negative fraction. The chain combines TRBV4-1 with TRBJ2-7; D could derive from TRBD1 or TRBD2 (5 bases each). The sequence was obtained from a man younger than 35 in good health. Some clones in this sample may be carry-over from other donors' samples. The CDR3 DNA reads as TGCGCCAGCAGCCGAGGGACCATCAGCTCCTACGAGCAGTACTTC. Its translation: CASSRGTISSYEQYF.